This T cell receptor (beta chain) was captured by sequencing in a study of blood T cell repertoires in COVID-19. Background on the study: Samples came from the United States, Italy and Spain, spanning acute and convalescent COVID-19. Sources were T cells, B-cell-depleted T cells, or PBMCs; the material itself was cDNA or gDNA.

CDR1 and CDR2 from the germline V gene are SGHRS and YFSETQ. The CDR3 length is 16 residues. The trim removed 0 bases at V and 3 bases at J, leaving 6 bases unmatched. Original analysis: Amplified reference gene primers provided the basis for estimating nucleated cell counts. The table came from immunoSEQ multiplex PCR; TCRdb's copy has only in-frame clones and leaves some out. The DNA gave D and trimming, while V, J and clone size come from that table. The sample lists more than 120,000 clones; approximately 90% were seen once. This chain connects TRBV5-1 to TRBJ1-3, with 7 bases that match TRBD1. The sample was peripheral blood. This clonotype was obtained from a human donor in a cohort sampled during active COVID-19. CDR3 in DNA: TGCGCCAGCAGCTTGGCGGCCACAGGGGTTGGAAACACCATATATTTT. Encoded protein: CASSLAATGVGNTIYF.